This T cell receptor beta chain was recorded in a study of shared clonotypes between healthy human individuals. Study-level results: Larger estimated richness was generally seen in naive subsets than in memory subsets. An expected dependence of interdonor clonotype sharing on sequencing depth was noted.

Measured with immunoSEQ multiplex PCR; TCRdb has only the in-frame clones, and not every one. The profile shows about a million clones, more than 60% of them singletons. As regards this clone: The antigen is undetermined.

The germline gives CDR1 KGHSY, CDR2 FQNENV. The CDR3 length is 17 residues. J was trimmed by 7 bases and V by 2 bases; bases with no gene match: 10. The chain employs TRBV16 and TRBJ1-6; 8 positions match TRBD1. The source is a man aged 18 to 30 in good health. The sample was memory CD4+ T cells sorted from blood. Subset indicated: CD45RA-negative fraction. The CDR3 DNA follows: TGTGCCAGCAGCCAAGGCCTACTCCGGGACAGGAATTCACCCCTCCACTTT. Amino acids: CASSQGLLRDRNSPLHF. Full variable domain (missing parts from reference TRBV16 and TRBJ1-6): GEEVAQTPKHLVRGEGQKAKLYCAPIKGHSYVFWYQQVLKNEFKFLISFQNENVFDETGMPKERFSAKCLPNSPCSLEIQATKLEDSAVYFCASSQGLLRDRNSPLHFGNGTRLTVT.